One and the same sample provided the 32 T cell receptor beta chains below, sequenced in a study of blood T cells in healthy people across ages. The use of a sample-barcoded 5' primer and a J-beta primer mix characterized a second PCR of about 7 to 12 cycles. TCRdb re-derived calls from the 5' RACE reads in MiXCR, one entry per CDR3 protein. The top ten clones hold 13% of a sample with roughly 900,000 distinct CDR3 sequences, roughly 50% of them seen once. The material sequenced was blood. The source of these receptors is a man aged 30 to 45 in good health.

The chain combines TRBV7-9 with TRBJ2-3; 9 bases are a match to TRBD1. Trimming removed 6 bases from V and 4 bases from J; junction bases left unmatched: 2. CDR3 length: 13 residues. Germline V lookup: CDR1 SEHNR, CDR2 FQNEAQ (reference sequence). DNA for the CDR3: TGTGCCAGCAGGGACAGGGGTTCAGATACGCAGTATTTT. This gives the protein CASRDRGSDTQYF.

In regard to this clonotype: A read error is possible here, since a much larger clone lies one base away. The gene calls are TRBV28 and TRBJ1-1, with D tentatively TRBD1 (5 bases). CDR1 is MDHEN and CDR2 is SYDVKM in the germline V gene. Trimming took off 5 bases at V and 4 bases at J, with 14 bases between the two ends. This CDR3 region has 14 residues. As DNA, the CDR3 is TGTGCCAGCAGTCGCCGGGGGGTCCTCACTGAAGCTTTCTTT. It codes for CASSRRGVLTEAFF.

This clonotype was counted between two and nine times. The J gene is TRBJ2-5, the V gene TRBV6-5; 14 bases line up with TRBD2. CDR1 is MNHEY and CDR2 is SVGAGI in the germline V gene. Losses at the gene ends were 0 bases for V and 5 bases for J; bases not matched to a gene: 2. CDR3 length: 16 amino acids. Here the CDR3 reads CASSYSGLAGDETQYF. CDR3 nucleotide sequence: TGTGCCAGCAGTTACTCGGGACTAGCGGGGGATGAGACCCAGTACTTC.

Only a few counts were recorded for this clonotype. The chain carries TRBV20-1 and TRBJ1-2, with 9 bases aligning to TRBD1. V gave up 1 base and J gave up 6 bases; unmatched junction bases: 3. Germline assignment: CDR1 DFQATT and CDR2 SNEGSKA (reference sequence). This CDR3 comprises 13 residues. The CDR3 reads CSARVQGAHGYTF. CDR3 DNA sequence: TGCAGTGCTAGAGTACAGGGGGCGCATGGCTACACCTTC.

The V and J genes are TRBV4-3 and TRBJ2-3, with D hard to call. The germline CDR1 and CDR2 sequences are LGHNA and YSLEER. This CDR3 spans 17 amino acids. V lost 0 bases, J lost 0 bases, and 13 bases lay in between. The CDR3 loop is CASSQDRSSSSTDTQYF. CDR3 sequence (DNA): TGCGCCAGCAGCCAAGACCGGTCCAGCTCAAGCACAGATACGCAGTATTTT.

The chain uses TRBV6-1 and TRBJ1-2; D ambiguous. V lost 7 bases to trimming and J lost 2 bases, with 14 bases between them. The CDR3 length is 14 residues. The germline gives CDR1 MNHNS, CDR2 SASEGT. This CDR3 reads CASTTPGDNYGYTF. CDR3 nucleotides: TGTGCCAGCACCACCCCCGGAGACAACTATGGCTACACCTTC.

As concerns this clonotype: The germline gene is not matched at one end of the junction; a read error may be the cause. DNA for the CDR3: TGCGTCAGCCGACCCCCCGGGACAGCGCTCTACGAGCAGTACTTC. Translation: CVSRPPGTALYEQYF. This chain links TRBV5-1 with TRBJ2-7, with TRBD1 matching over 7 bases. This CDR3 contains 15 residues. Germline V gives CDR1 SGHRS, CDR2 YFSETQ.

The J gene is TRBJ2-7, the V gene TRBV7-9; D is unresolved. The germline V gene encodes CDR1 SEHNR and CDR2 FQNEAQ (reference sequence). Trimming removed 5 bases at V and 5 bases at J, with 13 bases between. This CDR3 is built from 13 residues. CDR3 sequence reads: CASSPMGSHEQYF. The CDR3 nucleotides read TGTGCCAGCAGCCCAATGGGGTCCCACGAGCAGTACTTC.

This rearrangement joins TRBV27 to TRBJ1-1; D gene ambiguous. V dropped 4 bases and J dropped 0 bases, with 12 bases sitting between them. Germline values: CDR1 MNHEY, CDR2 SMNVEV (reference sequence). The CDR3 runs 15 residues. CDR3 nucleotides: TGTGCCAGCAGTTCCGGGGTGGGGATGAACACTGAAGCTTTCTTT. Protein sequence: CASSSGVGMNTEAFF.

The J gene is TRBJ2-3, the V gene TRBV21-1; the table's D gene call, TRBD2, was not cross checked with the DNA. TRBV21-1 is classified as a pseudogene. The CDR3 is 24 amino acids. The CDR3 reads CASSKEKGPQPPGSVSDGTDTQYF. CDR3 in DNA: TGTGCCAGCAGCAAAGAAAAGGGCCCCCAACCCCCGGGTTCGGTATCGGACGGCACAGATACGCAGTATTTT.

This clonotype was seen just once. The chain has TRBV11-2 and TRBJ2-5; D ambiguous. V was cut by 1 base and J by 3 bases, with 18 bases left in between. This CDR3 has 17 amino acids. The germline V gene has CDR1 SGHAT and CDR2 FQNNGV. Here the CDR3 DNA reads TGTGCCAGCAGCTTAGGGTCTTGGACGTCTCACGAAGAGACCCAGTACTTC. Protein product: CASSLGSWTSHEETQYF. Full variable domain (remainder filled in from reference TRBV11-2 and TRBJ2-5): EAGVAQSPRYKIIEKRQSVAFWCNPISGHATLYWYQQILGQGPKLLIQFQNNGVVDDSQLPKDRFSAERLKGVDSTLKIQPAKLEDSAVYLCASSLGSWTSHEETQYFGPGTRLLVL.

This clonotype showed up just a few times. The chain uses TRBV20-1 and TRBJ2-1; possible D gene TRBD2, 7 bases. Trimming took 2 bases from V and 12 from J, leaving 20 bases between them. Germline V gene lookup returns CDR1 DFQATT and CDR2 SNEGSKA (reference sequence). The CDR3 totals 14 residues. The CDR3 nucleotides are TGCAGTGCTAGAAAGGCGGGGGCCGCTCTAGGGCAGTTCTTC. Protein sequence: CSARKAGAALGQFF.

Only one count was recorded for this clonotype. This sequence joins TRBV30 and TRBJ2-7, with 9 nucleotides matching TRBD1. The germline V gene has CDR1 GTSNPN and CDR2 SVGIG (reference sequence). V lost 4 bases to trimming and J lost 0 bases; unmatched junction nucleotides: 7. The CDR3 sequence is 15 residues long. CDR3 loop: CAWNPGQGNSYEQYF. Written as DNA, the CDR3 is TGTGCCTGGAACCCCGGACAGGGGAACTCCTACGAGCAGTACTTC.

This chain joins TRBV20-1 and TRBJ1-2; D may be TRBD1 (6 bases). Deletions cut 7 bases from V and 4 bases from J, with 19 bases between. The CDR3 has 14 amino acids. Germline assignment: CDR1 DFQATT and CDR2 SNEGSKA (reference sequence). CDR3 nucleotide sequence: TGCAGTGGAAGCCCGCCAGGGGCTGTCTATGGCTACACCTTC. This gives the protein CSGSPPGAVYGYTF.

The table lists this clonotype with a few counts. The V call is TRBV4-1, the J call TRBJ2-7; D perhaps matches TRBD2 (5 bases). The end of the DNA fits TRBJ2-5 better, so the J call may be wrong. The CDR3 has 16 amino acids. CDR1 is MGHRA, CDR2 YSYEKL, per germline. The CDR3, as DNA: TGCGCCAGCAGCCACCGAATTGCAGGAGGACAAGAGACCCAGTACTTC. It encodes CASSHRIAGGQETQYF.

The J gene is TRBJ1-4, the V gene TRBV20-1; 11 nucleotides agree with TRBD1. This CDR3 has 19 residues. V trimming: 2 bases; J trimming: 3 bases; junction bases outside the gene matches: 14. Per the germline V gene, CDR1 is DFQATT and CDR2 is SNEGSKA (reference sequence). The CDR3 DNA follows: TGCAGTGCTAGACCATCAGACGGACAGGGGGCCGGCGCTAATGAAAAACTGTTTTTT. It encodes CSARPSDGQGAGANEKLFF.

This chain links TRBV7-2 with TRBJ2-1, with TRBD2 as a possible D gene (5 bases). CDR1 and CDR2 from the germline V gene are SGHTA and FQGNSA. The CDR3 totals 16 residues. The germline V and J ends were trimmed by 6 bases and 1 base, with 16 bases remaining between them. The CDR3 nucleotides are TGTGCCAGCAGACCGCTCTTGGGGAGTTCCTACAATGAGCAGTTCTTC. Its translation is CASRPLLGSSYNEQFF.

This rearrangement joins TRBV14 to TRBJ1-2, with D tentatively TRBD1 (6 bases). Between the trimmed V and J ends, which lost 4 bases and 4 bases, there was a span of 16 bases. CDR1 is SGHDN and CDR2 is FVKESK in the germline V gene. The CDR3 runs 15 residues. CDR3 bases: TGTGCCAGCAGCCGTTCCGCCGGGACATCCTATGGCTACACCTTC. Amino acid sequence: CASSRSAGTSYGYTF.

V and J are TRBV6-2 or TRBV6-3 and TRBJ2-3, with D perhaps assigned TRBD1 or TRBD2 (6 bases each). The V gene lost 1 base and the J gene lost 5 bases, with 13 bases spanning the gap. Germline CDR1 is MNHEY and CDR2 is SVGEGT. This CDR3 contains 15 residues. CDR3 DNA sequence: TGTGCCAGCAGTTACTTGGGGGGCAGGGTAGATACGCAGTATTTT. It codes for CASSYLGGRVDTQYF.

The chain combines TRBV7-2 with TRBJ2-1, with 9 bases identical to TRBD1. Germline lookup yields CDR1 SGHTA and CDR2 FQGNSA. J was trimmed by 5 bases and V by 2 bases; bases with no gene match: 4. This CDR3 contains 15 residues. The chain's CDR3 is CASSLMGQGDNEQFF. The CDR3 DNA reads TGTGCCAGCAGCTTAATGGGACAGGGAGACAATGAGCAGTTCTTC.

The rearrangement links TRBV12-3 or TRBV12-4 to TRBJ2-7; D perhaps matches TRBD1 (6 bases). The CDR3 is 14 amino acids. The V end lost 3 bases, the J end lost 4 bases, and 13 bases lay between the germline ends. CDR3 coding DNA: TGTGCCAGCAGTTTCGGCCAGGGGCATTACGAGCAGTACTTC. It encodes CASSFGQGHYEQYF.

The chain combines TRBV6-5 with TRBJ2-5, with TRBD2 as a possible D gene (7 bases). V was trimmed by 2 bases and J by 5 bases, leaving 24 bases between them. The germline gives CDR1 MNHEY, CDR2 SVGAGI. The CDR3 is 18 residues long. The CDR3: CASSYRKGGGSPRETQYF. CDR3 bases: TGTGCCAGCAGTTACCGGAAAGGGGGGGGTTCCCCTAGGGAGACCCAGTACTTC.

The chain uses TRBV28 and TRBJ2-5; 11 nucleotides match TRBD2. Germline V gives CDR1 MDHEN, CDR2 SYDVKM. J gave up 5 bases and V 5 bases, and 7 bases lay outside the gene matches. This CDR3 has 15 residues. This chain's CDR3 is CASSLTSGGEETQYF. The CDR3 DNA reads TGTGCCAGCAGTCTTACTAGCGGGGGAGAGGAGACCCAGTACTTC.

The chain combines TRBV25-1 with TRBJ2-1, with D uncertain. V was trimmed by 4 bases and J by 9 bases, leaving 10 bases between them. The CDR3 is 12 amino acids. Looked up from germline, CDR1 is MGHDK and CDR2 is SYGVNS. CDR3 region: CASSGLLGEQFF. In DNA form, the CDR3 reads TGTGCCAGCAGTGGGCTTTTGGGTGAGCAGTTCTTC.

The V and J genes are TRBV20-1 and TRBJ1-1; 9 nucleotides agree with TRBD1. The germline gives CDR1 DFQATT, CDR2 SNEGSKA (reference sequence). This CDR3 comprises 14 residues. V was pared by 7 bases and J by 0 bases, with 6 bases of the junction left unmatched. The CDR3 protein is CSVAQGAMNTEAFF. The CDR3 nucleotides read TGCAGTGTTGCACAGGGGGCAATGAACACTGAAGCTTTCTTT.

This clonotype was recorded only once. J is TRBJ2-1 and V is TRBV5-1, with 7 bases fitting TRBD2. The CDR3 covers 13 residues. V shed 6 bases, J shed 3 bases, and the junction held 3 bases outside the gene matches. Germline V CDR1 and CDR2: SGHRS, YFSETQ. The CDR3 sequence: CASISSGYNEQFF. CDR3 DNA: TGCGCCAGCATATCTAGCGGCTACAATGAGCAGTTCTTC.

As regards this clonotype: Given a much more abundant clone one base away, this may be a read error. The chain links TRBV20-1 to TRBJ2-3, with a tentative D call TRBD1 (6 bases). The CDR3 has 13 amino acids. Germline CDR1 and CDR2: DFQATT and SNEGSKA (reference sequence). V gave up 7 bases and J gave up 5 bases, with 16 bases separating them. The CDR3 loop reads CSGCLGAQDTQYF. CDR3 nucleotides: TGCAGTGGCTGTTTGGGGGCGCAAGATACGCAGTATTTT.

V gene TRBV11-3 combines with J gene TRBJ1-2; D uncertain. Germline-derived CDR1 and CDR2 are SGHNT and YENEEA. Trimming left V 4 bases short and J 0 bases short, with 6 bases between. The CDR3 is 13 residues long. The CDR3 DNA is TGTGCCAGCAGCTCCTCCGCTAACTATGGCTACACCTTC. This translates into CASSSSANYGYTF. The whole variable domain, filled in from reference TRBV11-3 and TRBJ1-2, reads EAGVVQSPRYKIIEKKQPVAFWCNPISGHNTLYWYLQNLGQGPELLIRYENEEAVDDSQLPKDRFSAERLKGVDSTLKIQPAELGDSAVYLCASSSSANYGYTFGSGTRLTVV.

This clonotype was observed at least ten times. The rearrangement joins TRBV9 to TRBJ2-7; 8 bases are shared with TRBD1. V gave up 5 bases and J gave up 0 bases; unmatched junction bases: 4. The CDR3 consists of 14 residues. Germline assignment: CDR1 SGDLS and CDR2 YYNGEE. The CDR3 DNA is TGTGCCAGCAGTGTCGACAGGGGCTCCTACGAGCAGTACTTC. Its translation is CASSVDRGSYEQYF.

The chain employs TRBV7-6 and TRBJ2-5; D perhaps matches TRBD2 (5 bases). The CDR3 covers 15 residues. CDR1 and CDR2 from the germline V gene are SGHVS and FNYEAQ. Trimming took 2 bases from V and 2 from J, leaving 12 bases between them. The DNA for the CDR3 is TGTGCCAGCAGCTTAAACGCCCGGGGACAAGAGACCCAGTACTTC. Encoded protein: CASSLNARGQETQYF. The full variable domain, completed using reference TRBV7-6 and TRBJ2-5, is GAGVSQSPRYKVTKRGQDVALRCDPISGHVSLYWYRQALGQGPEFLTYFNYEAQQDKSGLPNDRFSAERPEGSISTLTIQRTEQRDSAMYRCASSLNARGQETQYFGPGTRLLVL.

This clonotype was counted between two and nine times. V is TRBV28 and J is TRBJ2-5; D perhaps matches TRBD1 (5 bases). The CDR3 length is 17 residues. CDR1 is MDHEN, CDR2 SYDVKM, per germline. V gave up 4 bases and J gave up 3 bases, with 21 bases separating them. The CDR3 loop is CASSSAVRRVGEETQYF. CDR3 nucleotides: TGTGCCAGCAGTTCGGCTGTCCGCAGGGTAGGTGAAGAGACCCAGTACTTC.

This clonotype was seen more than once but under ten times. The CDR3 sequence: CSASGGGYEQYF. As DNA, the CDR3 is TGCAGCGCCTCGGGCGGGGGGTACGAGCAGTACTTC. The V and J genes are TRBV20-1 and TRBJ2-7, with 8 bases matching TRBD2. The CDR3 covers 12 residues. Germline assignment: CDR1 DFQATT and CDR2 SNEGSKA (reference sequence).